A selection of T cell receptor beta chains follows, all from one sample in a study of blood T cell repertoires in COVID-19. Produced via immunoSEQ multiplex PCR; TCRdb's table is partial and in-frame only. The sample lists 170,000 or so clones, about nine tenths occurring once. The sample taken for sequencing was peripheral blood. The receptors were sampled from a man in his late teens or twenties who had recovered from COVID-19. CDR3s include the opening cysteine and the closing phenylalanine or tryptophan. The D gene is left open where the match is weak. A row's size may be missing; if present it is once, few, many or a size class.

>TRBD2|TRBV10-3|-|TRBJ2-1
TGTGCCATCAGTGAGTCGGATCTAGCGGGTGGGCAGTTCTTC
CAISESDLAGGQFF
>TRBD1|TRBV6-2/TRBV6-3|-|TRBJ2-4
TGTGCCAGCAGTGGCAGACAGGGGGCGCTAAACATTCAGTACTTC
CASSGRQGALNIQYF
>-|TRBV5-8|-|TRBJ2-7
TGTGCCAGCAGCTTAACTTACGAGCAGTACTTC
CASSLTYEQYF
>TRBD1|TRBV15|-|TRBJ1-1
TGTGCCACCAGCAGACCAGGGGGCGCGAACACTGAAGCTTTCTTT
CATSRPGGANTEAFF
>TRBD1|TRBV7-2|-|TRBJ2-7
TGTGCCAGCAGCTTAGACGGGACAGGGCTGTACGAGCAGTACTTC
CASSLDGTGLYEQYF
>TRBD1|TRBV6-2/TRBV6-3|-|TRBJ2-2
TGTGCCAGCAGTTATTCCCCGGGACAGGGGATCTCCGGGGAGCTGTTTTTT
CASSYSPGQGISGELFF
>TRBD2|TRBV7-2|-|TRBJ2-1
TGTGCCAGCAGCTTAAACGGGAGGGGGTACAATGAGCAGTTCTTC
CASSLNGRGYNEQFF
>TRBD1|TRBV7-2|-|TRBJ2-1
TGTGCCAGCAGCTTAGCTCTCAGGGACAGTCGGTACAATGAGCAGTTCTTC
CASSLALRDSRYNEQFF
>-|TRBV6-5|-|TRBJ1-1
TGTGCCAGCCCCCCGAGGAGGGCCCAGAACACTGAAGCTTTCTTT
CASPPRRAQNTEAFF
>-|TRBV4-1|-|TRBJ2-3
TGCGCCAGCAGCCAATGGGTCGACAGCTCTAGCACAGATACGCAGTATTTT
CASSQWVDSSSTDTQYF
>-|TRBV27|-|TRBJ2-2
TGTGCCAGCAGTTTCAGCAGGGGGGACGGGGAGCTGTTTTTT
CASSFSRGDGELFF
>-|TRBV4-2|-|TRBJ2-1
TGTGCCAGCAGCCACGTGTTATACAATGAGCAGTTCTTC
CASSHVLYNEQFF
>TRBD2|TRBV19|-|TRBJ2-7
TGTGCCAGTCACCCCGGGACTAGCGTTTACGAGCAGTACTTC
CASHPGTSVYEQYF
>-|TRBV20-1|-|TRBJ1-1
TGCAGTGCTAGTAGGGGGAACACTGAAGCTTTCTTT
CSASRGNTEAFF
>TRBD2|TRBV28|-|TRBJ2-2
TGTGCCAGCAGTTTAACTAGCGTGAACACCGGGGAGCTGTTTTTT
CASSLTSVNTGELFF
>-|TRBV11-2|once|TRBJ2-2
TGTGCCAGCAGCTTAGCCGGAGGGGTTCCCGGGGAGCTGTTTTTT
CASSLAGGVPGELFF
>TRBD1|TRBV4-1|-|TRBJ1-5
TGCGCCAGCAGCCTATCCGACAGGGAGCGGCAGCCCCAGCATTTT
CASSLSDRERQPQHF
>TRBD1|TRBV19|-|TRBJ1-2
TGTGCCAGTAGGACGGCCGGTTCACAGGGGCTTTATGGCTACACCTTC
CASRTAGSQGLYGYTF
>-|TRBV30|-|TRBJ1-2
TGTGCCTGGAGTGTACCCGGAGATGGCTACACCTTC
CAWSVPGDGYTF
>-|TRBV14|few|TRBJ1-1
TGTGCCAGCAGCCGGGTCACCAACAGGATTTGGAACACTGAAGCTTTCTTT
CASSRVTNRIWNTEAFF
>TRBD2|TRBV5-8|-|TRBJ2-7
TGTGCCAGCAGCACTAGCGAGACCTACGAGCAGTACTTC
CASSTSETYEQYF
>-|TRBV10-3|-|TRBJ2-1
TGTGCCATCAGTGAGGGACTCAATGAGCAGTTCTTC
CAISEGLNEQFF
>-|TRBV28|-|TRBJ2-3
TGTGCCAGCAGTCTAATGTCCCCAGATACGCAGTATTTT
CASSLMSPDTQYF
>-|TRBV6-5|-|TRBJ1-2
TGTGCCAGCAGGGGCCCAGGGAACTATGGCTACACCTTC
CASRGPGNYGYTF
>TRBD2|TRBV10-3|-|TRBJ2-3
TGTGCCATCTCCCCAGGGCTAGCGGACTCCACAGATACGCAGTATTTT
CAISPGLADSTDTQYF